This entry lists 26 T cell receptor beta chains sequenced from one sample in a study of T cell clonotyping in hematopoietic cell transplantation. Produced via immunoSEQ multiplex PCR; TCRdb's table is partial and in-frame only. This sample has 45,000 or so clones, with roughly 80% found just once. Time point indicated: recipient sample about 28 days before transplant, after cytoreduction. The sample was peripheral blood mononuclear cells, taken before stem cell transplant. The source of these receptors is a man aged 55 to 70 with myelodysplastic syndrome. Some clones in this sample may be carry-over from other donors' samples.

V is TRBV28 and J is TRBJ1-5; 10 nucleotides match TRBD1. This CDR3 comprises 16 residues. V shed 6 bases, J shed 6 bases, and the junction held 11 bases outside the gene matches. Germline lookup yields CDR1 MDHEN and CDR2 SYDVKM. The CDR3 bases are TGTGCCAGCAGCCGAGCCGGGACAGGGGTTTTTCAGCCCCAGCATTTT. It is translated as CASSRAGTGVFQPQHF.

There are a few counts of this clone. The J gene is TRBJ1-4, the V gene TRBV30; 10 bases are shared with TRBD1. From germline, CDR1 is GTSNPN and CDR2 SVGIG (reference sequence). The CDR3 has 15 residues. J lost 10 bases, V lost 3 bases, and 11 bases had no gene match. DNA of the CDR3: TGTGCCTGGAGCGGACCCGGGACAGGGGACGGAAAACTGTTTTTT. Amino acid sequence: CAWSGPGTGDGKLFF. The full variable domain, with the rest looked up from reference TRBV30 and TRBJ1-4, is SQTIHQWPATLVQPVGSPLSLECTVEGTSNPNLYWYRQAAGRGLQLLFYSVGIGQISSEVPQNLSASRPQDRQFILSSKKLLLSDSGFYLCAWSGPGTGDGKLFFGSGTQLSVL.

This chain links TRBV27 with TRBJ2-7; maybe TRBD1 (6 bases). There are 13 residues in the CDR3. Germline CDR1 and CDR2: MNHEY and SMNVEV (reference sequence). Trimming took off 5 bases at V and 3 bases at J, with 11 bases between the two ends. In nucleotides, the CDR3 is TGTGCCAGCAGTACGGACAGTAGCTACGAGCAGTACTTC. Amino acids: CASSTDSSYEQYF.

In this sample, this clone turned up once. The V gene is TRBV4-3, the J gene TRBJ2-2, with 10 bases matching TRBD2. The CDR3 is 17 amino acids. The V gene end was trimmed by 4 bases and the J gene end by 4 bases; junction bases not matched to a gene: 9. Germline lookup yields CDR1 LGHNA and CDR2 YSLEER. In DNA form, the CDR3 reads TGCGCCAGCAGCCCGACGGTAGCGGGGGGCAGCACCGGGGAGCTGTTTTTT. This gives the protein CASSPTVAGGSTGELFF.

V gene TRBV6-5 combines with J gene TRBJ1-6; D remains ambiguous. Trimming took 6 bases from V and 7 from J, leaving 13 bases between them. The CDR3 is 14 residues long. In germline, CDR1 is MNHEY, CDR2 SVGAGI. CDR3 DNA sequence: TGTGCCAGCAGCTCTAGATCCAACAATTCACCCCTCCACTTT. This translates into CASSSRSNNSPLHF.

The gene calls are TRBV6-5 and TRBJ1-2, with D hard to call. Germline values: CDR1 MNHEY, CDR2 SVGAGI. Trimming removed 8 bases at V and 4 bases at J, with 11 bases between. The CDR3 contains 12 residues. CDR3 protein: CASRNLGYGYTF. The CDR3 DNA is TGTGCCAGCCGGAACCTTGGCTATGGCTACACCTTC.

The chain is built from TRBV7-2 and TRBJ2-7; TRBD2 matches at 13 bases. V lost 1 base to trimming and J lost 4 bases; unmatched junction nucleotides: 7. The germline CDR1 and CDR2 sequences are SGHTA and FQGNSA. The CDR3 has 17 residues. The CDR3: CASSLGPVTSGGYEQYF. CDR3 nucleotides: TGTGCCAGCAGCTTAGGGCCCGTGACTAGCGGGGGGTACGAGCAGTACTTC.

The rearrangement uses TRBV5-1 and TRBJ1-1; D may be TRBD1 (6 bases). The CDR3 extends over 14 amino acids. Trimming took 3 bases from V and 7 from J, leaving 16 bases between them. The germline gives CDR1 SGHRS, CDR2 YFSETQ. The CDR3 nucleotides read TGCGCCAGCAGCTCCCGACAGGCCGGCGTTGAAGCTTTCTTT. It translates to CASSSRQAGVEAFF. Variable domain in full (rest from reference TRBV5-1 and TRBJ1-1): KAGVTQTPRYLIKTRGQQVTLSCSPISGHRSVSWYQQTPGQGLQFLFEYFSETQRNKGNFPGRFSGRQFSNSRSEMNVSTLELGDSALYLCASSSRQAGVEAFFGQGTRLTVV.

The genes are TRBV28 and TRBJ1-5, with TRBD1 matching 9 bases. Germline lookup yields CDR1 MDHEN and CDR2 SYDVKM. V dropped 2 bases and J dropped 0; count of bases not matched to a gene: 2. The CDR3 extends over 16 amino acids. The CDR3 loop is CASSLGQGNSNQPQHF. The CDR3 DNA sequence: TGTGCCAGCAGTTTAGGACAGGGGAATAGCAATCAGCCCCAGCATTTT.

The V gene is TRBV12-1, the J gene TRBJ1-2; TRBD1, the table's D call, lacks a check against the DNA. TRBV12-1 is an annotated pseudogene. This CDR3 is 13 amino acids long. The CDR3 nucleotides are TGTGCCAGCAGCTTTTACAGGGTAGGTGGCTACACCTTC. It translates to CASSFYRVGGYTF.

The chain combines TRBV19 with TRBJ1-2; D is perhaps TRBD1 (5 bases). CDR1 LNHDA and CDR2 SQIVND come from the germline V gene (reference sequence). The CDR3 extends over 14 amino acids. V was pared by 2 bases and J by 0 bases, with 7 bases between. The CDR3: CASSIPGANYGYTF. The DNA for the CDR3 is TGTGCCAGTAGTATACCGGGGGCTAACTATGGCTACACCTTC.

The chain has TRBV9 and TRBJ1-3, with D perhaps matching TRBD1 (5 bases). The CDR3 is 14 residues long. Per the germline V gene, CDR1 is SGDLS and CDR2 is YYNGEE. Trimming stripped 0 bases from V and 4 bases from J, with 8 bases between. For the CDR3, the DNA is TGTGCCAGCAGCGTAGGGGGGTTAGGAAACACCATATATTTT. It specifies CASSVGGLGNTIYF.

This chain uses TRBV5-1 with TRBJ1-2; D is unclear. The V end lost 0 bases, the J end lost 6 bases, and 9 bases lay between the germline ends. Germline loops: CDR1 SGHRS, CDR2 YFSETQ. The CDR3 length is 13 residues. In DNA form, the CDR3 reads TGCGCCAGCAGCTTGGGGGGTGAGGATGGCTACACCTTC. Amino acids: CASSLGGEDGYTF.

CDR3 in DNA: TGTGCCACCAGCAGAGATTTAAGGGGGGGAGAGACCCAGTACTTC. It specifies CATSRDLRGGETQYF. The V call is TRBV15, the J call TRBJ2-5, with D possibly TRBD2 on 7 matching bases. The germline gives CDR1 LNHNV, CDR2 YYDKDF (reference sequence). This CDR3 contains 15 residues. V lost 0 bases, J lost 4 bases, and 12 bases lay in between.

DNA of the CDR3: TGCGCCAGCAGCGGGACAGGGGGAAACTATGGCTACACCTTC. Its translation is CASSGTGGNYGYTF. The chain recombines TRBV10-2 with TRBJ1-2; TRBD1 aligns across 11 bases. Germline CDR1 WSHSY, CDR2 SAAADI. V lost 6 bases to trimming and J lost 2 bases; unmatched junction nucleotides: 2. The CDR3 loop spans 14 amino acids.

The chain joins TRBV2 to TRBJ2-2; 11 bases are a match to TRBD1. Germline lookup yields CDR1 SNHLY and CDR2 FYNNEI. This CDR3 contains 14 residues. V shed 6 bases and J 5 bases; nucleotides not matched to a gene: 2. CDR3 region: CASRGQGVTGELFF. CDR3 DNA: TGTGCCAGCAGGGGACAGGGGGTTACCGGGGAGCTGTTTTTT.

The chain is built from TRBV5-6 and TRBJ1-5; D is possibly TRBD1 (5 bases). This CDR3 has 16 residues. Trimming took 1 base from V and 4 from J, leaving 15 bases between them. Looked up from germline, CDR1 is SGHDT and CDR2 is YYEEEE. The CDR3 nucleotides are TGTGCCAGCAGCTTGAGGGGAGGGTTGAGTAATCAGCCCCAGCATTTT. It translates to CASSLRGGLSNQPQHF. Looking up the rest from reference TRBV5-6 and TRBJ1-5 gives the full variable domain: DAGVTQSPTHLIKTRGQQVTLRCSPKSGHDTVSWYQQALGQGPQFIFQYYEEEERQRGNFPDRFSGHQFPNYSSELNVNALLLGDSALYLCASSLRGGLSNQPQHFGDGTRLSIL.

This chain connects TRBV6-1 to TRBJ1-2, with 8 positions matching TRBD1. CDR3 length equals 14 residues. CDR1 and CDR2 (germline): MNHNS, SASEGT. The V segment lost 2 bases and the J segment 9 bases; nucleotides outside the gene matches: 8. The CDR3 loop is CASSELSRGRSYTF. CDR3 coding DNA: TGTGCCAGCAGTGAACTTAGCAGGGGGCGAAGCTACACCTTC.

V and J are TRBV6-4 and TRBJ1-1, with D hard to call. Germline values: CDR1 MRHNA, CDR2 SNTAGT. V gave up 6 bases and J gave up 3 bases, with 17 bases separating them. The CDR3 contains 15 residues. The chain's CDR3 is CASRASWPRDTEAFF. For the CDR3, the DNA is TGTGCCAGCAGAGCAAGTTGGCCCCGGGACACTGAAGCTTTCTTT.

This clone was seen only a few times. The V and J genes are TRBV4-1 and TRBJ1-3, with no clear D. Trimming took 0 bases from V and 3 from J, leaving 12 bases between them. The CDR3 sequence is 16 residues long. Germline CDR1 reads MGHRA; CDR2 reads YSYEKL. The CDR3 loop reads CASSQERSGGGNTIYF. CDR3 DNA: TGCGCCAGCAGCCAAGAACGGTCGGGAGGTGGAAACACCATATATTTT.

The chain uses TRBV10-3 and TRBJ1-5; D gene unclear. The germline V gene has CDR1 ENHRY and CDR2 SYGVKD. The V and J ends lost 4 bases and 7 bases respectively, with 11 bases between them. The CDR3 is made up of 13 amino acids. The CDR3 DNA reads TGTGCCATCAGTGTCGGGGAAGTGCAGCCCCAGCATTTT. Translated: CAISVGEVQPQHF.

V usage is TRBV19 and J usage is TRBJ1-2; 8 bases align to TRBD1. Germline CDR1 and CDR2: LNHDA and SQIVND (reference sequence). The CDR3 length is 14 residues. Trimming at V came to 3 bases and at J to 4 bases, leaving 4 bases not matched to a gene. In DNA, the CDR3 is TGTGCCAGTAGTATCGGACAGGGCTCCTATGGCTACACCTTC. Its protein is CASSIGQGSYGYTF.

This clone was seen only a few times. The rearrangement joins TRBV30 to TRBJ1-2; D possibly corresponds to TRBD1 (6 bases). Germline V gene sequence: CDR1 GTSNPN, CDR2 SVGIG (reference sequence). The ends were cut back, 1 base at V and 3 bases at J, with 9 bases in the middle. CDR3 size: 13 residues. The CDR3: CAWSGEGDYGYTF. The CDR3 DNA is TGTGCCTGGAGTGGGGAGGGGGACTATGGCTACACCTTC.

The rearrangement joins TRBV19 to TRBJ1-3; D not certain. Trimming took 3 bases from V and 0 from J, leaving 6 bases between them. From germline, CDR1 is LNHDA and CDR2 SQIVND (reference sequence). The CDR3 extends over 14 amino acids. Here the CDR3 reads CASSIRLSGNTIYF. Written as DNA, the CDR3 is TGTGCCAGTAGTATTCGTCTCTCTGGAAACACCATATATTTT.

The chain carries TRBV6-1 and TRBJ1-6, with TRBD1 matching 12 bases. Germline CDR1 reads MNHNS; CDR2 reads SASEGT. V trimming: 1 base; J trimming: 5 bases; junction bases outside the gene matches: 6. The length of the CDR3 is 18 residues. The DNA for the CDR3 is TGTGCCAGCAGTGAAGATCCGGGACAGGGGGCAAATAATTCACCCCTCCACTTT. Translation gives CASSEDPGQGANNSPLHF.

The chain uses TRBV18 and TRBJ2-7; 11 positions agree with TRBD2. After removal of 6 bases from V and 5 bases from J, the junction contained 12 bases not matched to a gene. The CDR3 length is 16 residues. From germline, CDR1 is KGHSH and CDR2 LQKENI. The CDR3 protein is CASSPAGSGGANEQYF. CDR3 nucleotide sequence: TGTGCCAGCTCGCCGGCGGGTAGCGGGGGGGCAAACGAGCAGTACTTC. Filled out from reference TRBV18 and TRBJ2-7, the complete variable domain reads NAGVMQNPRHLVRRRGQEARLRCSPMKGHSHVYWYRQLPEEGLKFMVYLQKENIIDESGMPKERFSAEFPKEGPSILRIQQVVRGDSAAYFCASSPAGSGGANEQYFGPGTRLTVT.